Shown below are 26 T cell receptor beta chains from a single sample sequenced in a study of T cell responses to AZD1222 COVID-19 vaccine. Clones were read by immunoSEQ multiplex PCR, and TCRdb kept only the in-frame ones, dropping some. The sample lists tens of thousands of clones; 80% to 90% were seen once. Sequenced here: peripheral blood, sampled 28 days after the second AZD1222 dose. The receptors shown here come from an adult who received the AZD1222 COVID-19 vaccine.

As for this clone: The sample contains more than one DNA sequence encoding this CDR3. The CDR3 reads CASTGTGGTEAFF. In nucleotides, the CDR3 is TGTGCCAGCACCGGGACAGGGGGGACTGAAGCTTTCTTT. The chain joins TRBV2 to TRBJ1-1, with 11 bases that match TRBD1. Unmatched junction bases numbered 3, after V lost 7 bases and J lost 5 bases. The CDR3 loop spans 13 amino acids. The V gene's germline CDR1 is SNHLY and CDR2 FYNNEI.

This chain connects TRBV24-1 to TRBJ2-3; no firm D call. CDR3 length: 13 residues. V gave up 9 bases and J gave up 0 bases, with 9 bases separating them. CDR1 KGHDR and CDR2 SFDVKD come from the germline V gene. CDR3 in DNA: TGTGCCACCGGCGACGGTAGCACAGATACGCAGTATTTT. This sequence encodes CATGDGSTDTQYF.

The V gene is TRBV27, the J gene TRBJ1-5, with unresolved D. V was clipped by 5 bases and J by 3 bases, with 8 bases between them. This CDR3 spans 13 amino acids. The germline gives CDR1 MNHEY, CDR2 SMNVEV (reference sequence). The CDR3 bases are TGTGCCAGCAGTGGGTCATACAATCAGCCCCAGCATTTT. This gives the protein CASSGSYNQPQHF.

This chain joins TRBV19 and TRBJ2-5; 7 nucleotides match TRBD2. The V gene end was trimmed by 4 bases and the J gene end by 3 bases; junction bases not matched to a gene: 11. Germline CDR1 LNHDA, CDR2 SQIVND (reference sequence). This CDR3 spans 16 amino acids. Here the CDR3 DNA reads TGTGCCAGTAGTACTTCAGCGGGATTGGGCGAAGAGACCCAGTACTTC. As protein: CASSTSAGLGEETQYF. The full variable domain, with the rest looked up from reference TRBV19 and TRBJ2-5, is DGGITQSPKYLFRKEGQNVTLSCEQNLNHDAMYWYRQDPGQGLRLIYYSQIVNDFQKGDIAEGYSVSREKKESFPLTVTSAQKNPTAFYLCASSTSAGLGEETQYFGPGTRLLVL.

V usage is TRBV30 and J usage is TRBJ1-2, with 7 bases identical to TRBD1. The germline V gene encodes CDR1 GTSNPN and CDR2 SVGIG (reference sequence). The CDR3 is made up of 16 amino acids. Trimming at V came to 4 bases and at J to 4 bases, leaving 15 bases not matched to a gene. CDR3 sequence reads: CAWTPNGGGWIYGYTF. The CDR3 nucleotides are TGTGCCTGGACCCCGAATGGAGGGGGCTGGATCTATGGCTACACCTTC.

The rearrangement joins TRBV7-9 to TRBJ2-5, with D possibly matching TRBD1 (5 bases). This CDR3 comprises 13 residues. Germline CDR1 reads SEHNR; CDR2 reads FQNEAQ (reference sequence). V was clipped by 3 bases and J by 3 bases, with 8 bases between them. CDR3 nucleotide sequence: TGTGCCAGCAGCTTTGTCAGGGAAGAGACCCAGTACTTC. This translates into CASSFVREETQYF.

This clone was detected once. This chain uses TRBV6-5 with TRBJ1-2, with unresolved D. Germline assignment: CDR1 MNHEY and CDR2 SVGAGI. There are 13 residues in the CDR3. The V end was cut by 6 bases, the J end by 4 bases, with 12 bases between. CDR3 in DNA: TGTGCCAGCAGACCGGGATCCCGCTATGGCTACACCTTC. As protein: CASRPGSRYGYTF.

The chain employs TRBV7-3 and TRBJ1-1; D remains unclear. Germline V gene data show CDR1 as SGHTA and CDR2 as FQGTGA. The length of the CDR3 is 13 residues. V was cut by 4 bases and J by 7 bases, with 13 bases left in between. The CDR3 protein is CASSSGGRVEAFF. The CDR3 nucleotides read TGTGCCAGCAGCTCGGGCGGACGGGTTGAAGCTTTCTTT.

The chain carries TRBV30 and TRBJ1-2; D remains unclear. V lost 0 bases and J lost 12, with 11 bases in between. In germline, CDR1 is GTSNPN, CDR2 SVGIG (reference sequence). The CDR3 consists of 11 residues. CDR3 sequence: CAWSVGGRHTF. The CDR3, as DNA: TGTGCCTGGAGTGTAGGAGGGCGTCACACCTTC.

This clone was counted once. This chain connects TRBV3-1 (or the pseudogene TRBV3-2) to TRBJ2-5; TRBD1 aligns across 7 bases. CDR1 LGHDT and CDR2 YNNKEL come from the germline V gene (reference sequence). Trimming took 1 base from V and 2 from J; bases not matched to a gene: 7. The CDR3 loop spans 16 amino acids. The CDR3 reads CASSQGTATGQETQYF. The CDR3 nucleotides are TGTGCCAGCAGCCAAGGGACCGCGACAGGGCAAGAGACCCAGTACTTC.

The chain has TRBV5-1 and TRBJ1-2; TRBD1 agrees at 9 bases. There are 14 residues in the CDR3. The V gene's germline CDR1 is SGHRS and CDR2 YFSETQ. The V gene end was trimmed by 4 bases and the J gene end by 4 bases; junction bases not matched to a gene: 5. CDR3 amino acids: CASSANRGPYGYTF. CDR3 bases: TGCGCCAGCAGCGCCAACAGGGGGCCCTATGGCTACACCTTC.

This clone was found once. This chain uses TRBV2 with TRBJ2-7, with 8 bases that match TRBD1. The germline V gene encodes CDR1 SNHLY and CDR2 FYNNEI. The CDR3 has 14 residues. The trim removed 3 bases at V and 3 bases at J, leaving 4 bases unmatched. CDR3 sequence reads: CASSDPGTGYEQYF. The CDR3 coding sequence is TGTGCCAGCAGTGACCCCGGGACAGGCTACGAGCAGTACTTC.

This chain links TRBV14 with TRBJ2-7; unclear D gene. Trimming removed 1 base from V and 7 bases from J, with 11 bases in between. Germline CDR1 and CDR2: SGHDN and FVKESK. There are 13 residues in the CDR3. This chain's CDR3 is CASSQGHGREQYF. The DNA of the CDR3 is TGTGCCAGCAGCCAAGGGCACGGCAGGGAGCAGTACTTC.

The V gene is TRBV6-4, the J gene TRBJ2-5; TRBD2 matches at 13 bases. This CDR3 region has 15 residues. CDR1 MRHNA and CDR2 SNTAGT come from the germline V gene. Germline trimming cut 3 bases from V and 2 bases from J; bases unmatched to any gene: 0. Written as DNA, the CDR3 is TGTGCCAGCAGTGAGACTAGCGGGGGGCAAGAGACCCAGTACTTC. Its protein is CASSETSGGQETQYF.

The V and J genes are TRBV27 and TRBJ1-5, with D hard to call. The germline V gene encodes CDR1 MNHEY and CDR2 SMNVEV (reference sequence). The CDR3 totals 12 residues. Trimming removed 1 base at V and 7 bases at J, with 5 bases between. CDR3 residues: CASSLLGQPQHF. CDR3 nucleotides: TGTGCCAGCAGTTTATTGGGCCAGCCCCAGCATTTT.

CDR3 DNA: TGTGCCATCAGTCTTTGGGCTTTACAGGGACTTCTCTCTGGAAACACCATATATTTT. Protein product: CAISLWALQGLLSGNTIYF. The V call is TRBV10-3, the J call TRBJ1-3, with a tentative D call TRBD1 (6 bases). The V gene lost 5 bases and the J gene lost 0 bases, with 23 bases spanning the gap. Germline CDR1 is ENHRY and CDR2 is SYGVKD. The CDR3 sequence is 19 residues long.

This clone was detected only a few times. This CDR3 is CSASLEGRGDQPQHF. The CDR3 DNA sequence: TGCAGTGCTAGTTTGGAGGGGAGAGGGGATCAGCCCCAGCATTTT. The genes are TRBV20-1 and TRBJ1-5, with D possibly being TRBD1 (5 bases). CDR1 and CDR2 (germline): DFQATT, SNEGSKA (reference sequence). V lost 3 bases and J lost 5, with 17 bases in between. This CDR3 comprises 15 residues.

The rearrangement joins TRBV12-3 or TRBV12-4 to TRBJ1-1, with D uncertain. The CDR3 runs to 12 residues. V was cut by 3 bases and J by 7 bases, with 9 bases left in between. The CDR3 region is CASSFRPREAFF. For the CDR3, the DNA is TGTGCCAGCAGTTTTCGTCCGCGTGAAGCTTTCTTT.

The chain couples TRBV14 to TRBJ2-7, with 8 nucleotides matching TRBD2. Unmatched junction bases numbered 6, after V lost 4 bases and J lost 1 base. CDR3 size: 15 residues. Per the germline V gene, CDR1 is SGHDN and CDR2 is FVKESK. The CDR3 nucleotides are TGTGCCAGCAGCCCTCATAGCGGGATGTCCTACGAGCAGTACTTC. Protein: CASSPHSGMSYEQYF.

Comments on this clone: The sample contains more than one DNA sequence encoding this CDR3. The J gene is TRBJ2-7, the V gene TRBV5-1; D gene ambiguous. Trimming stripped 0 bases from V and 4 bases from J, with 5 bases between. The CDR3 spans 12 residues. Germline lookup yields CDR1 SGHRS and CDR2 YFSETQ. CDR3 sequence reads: CASSLGGYEQYF. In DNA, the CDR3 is TGCGCCAGCAGCTTGGGGGGATACGAGCAGTACTTC.

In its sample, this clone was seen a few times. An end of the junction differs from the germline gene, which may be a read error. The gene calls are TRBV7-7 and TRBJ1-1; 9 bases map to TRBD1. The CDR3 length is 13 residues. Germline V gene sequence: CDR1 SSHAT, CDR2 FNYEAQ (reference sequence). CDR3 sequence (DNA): TGTGCTAGCAGCAGGACAGGGGAAACTGAAGCTTTCTTT. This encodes CASSRTGETEAFF.

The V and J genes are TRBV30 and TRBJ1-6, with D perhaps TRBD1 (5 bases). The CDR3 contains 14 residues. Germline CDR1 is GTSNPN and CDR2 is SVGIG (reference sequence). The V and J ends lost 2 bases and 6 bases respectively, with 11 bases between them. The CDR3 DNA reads TGTGCCTGGAGTCGTCCCGGGGGTAATTCACCCCTCCACTTT. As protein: CAWSRPGGNSPLHF.

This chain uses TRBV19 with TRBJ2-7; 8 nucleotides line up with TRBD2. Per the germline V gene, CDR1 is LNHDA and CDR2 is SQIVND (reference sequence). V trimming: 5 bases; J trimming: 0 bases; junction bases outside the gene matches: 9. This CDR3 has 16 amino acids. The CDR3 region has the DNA TGTGCCAGTAGTCTCCAACTAGCGGCAAGCTCCTACGAGCAGTACTTC. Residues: CASSLQLAASSYEQYF.

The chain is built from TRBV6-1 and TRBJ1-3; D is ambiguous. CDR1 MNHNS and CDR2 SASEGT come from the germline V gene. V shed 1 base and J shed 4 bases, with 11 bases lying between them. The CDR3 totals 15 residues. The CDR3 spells CASSEESAGGNTIYF. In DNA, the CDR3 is TGTGCCAGCAGTGAAGAGTCCGCGGGAGGAAACACCATATATTTT.

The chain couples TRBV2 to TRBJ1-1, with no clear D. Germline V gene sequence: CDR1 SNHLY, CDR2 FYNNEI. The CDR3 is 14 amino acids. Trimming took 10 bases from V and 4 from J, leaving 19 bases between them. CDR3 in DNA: TGTGCCACCGTTCTGGCCGGGCAGGCCACTGAAGCTTTCTTT. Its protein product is CATVLAGQATEAFF.

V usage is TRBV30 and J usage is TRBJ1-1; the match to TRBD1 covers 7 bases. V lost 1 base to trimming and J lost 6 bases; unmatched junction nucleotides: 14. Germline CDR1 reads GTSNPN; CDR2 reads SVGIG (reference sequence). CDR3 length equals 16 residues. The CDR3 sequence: CAWSGFRGDRDSEAFF. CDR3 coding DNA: TGTGCCTGGAGTGGGTTCAGAGGGGACAGAGATTCTGAAGCTTTCTTT. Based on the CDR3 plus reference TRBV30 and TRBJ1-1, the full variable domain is SQTIHQWPATLVQPVGSPLSLECTVEGTSNPNLYWYRQAAGRGLQLLFYSVGIGQISSEVPQNLSASRPQDRQFILSSKKLLLSDSGFYLCAWSGFRGDRDSEAFFGQGTRLTVV.